This TCR beta chain appears in the sequencing data of a study of blood T cell repertoires in COVID-19. Study-level background: Donors in Cohort 3 counted as recovered after two negative PCRs, clearance, or symptom resolution. In each case, the material was cDNA or gDNA derived from T cells, B-cell-depleted T cells, or PBMCs. Whether acute or convalescent, the COVID-19 samples came from the United States, Italy and Spain.

Germline CDR1 and CDR2: SGHTA and FQGNSA. CDR3 length: 16 amino acids. V lost 5 bases and J lost 7; bases outside the gene matches: 11. This clone was seen a handful of times. Study processing details: Reference gene primer amplification in the assay estimated nucleated cell counts. Libraries were prepared by immunoSEQ multiplex PCR; TCRdb keeps only in-frame clonotypes and omits some of them. The DNA gave D and trimming, while V, J and clone size come from that table. The sample consists of 200,000 or so clones, around 87% of them appearing once. Source material: PBMCs or T cells enriched from blood (not recorded which). This rearrangement joins TRBV7-2 to TRBJ2-1, with 10 bases identical to TRBD1. This receptor was taken from a man aged 25 to 40 in a cohort exposed to, infected with or recovered from COVID-19 (not recorded which). CDR3 sequence (DNA): TGTGCCAGCAGCCCAGGGGGGACAGGGGCCAAGAATGAGCAGTTCTTC. Translating gives CASSPGGTGAKNEQFF. The entire variable domain, with the rest obtained from reference TRBV7-2 and TRBJ2-1, is as follows: GAGVSQSPSNKVTEKGKDVELRCDPISGHTALYWYRQSLGQGLEFLIYFQGNSAPDKSGLPSDRFSAERTGGSVSTLTIQRTQQEDSAVYLCASSPGGTGAKNEQFFGPGTRLTVL.